The clone carrying this TCR beta chain is large (0.1 to 1%). The antigen is undetermined. This entry is derived from a study of tumor-infiltrating lymphocytes in localized non-small cell lung cancer. Findings and caveats of the study: Tumors had more T cell infiltration than uninvolved lung, per TCRbeta sequencing and CD3 counts.

Data came from immunoSEQ multiplex PCR; TCRdb stores just in-frame clones and leaves some out. The sample carries over 10,000 clones, 55% to 75% recorded once. V dropped 6 bases and J dropped 8 bases, with 22 bases sitting between them. Germline CDR1 and CDR2: SEHNR and FQNEAQ (reference sequence). The length of the CDR3 is 15 residues. The receptor was derived from a human donor with non-small cell lung cancer. The gene calls are TRBV7-9 and TRBJ1-2, with D unresolved. The specimen sequenced was lung tumor tissue. The CDR3 protein is CASSDDKGRIRGYTF. In DNA form, the CDR3 reads TGTGCCAGCAGTGATGACAAAGGCAGAATAAGGGGCTACACCTTC.